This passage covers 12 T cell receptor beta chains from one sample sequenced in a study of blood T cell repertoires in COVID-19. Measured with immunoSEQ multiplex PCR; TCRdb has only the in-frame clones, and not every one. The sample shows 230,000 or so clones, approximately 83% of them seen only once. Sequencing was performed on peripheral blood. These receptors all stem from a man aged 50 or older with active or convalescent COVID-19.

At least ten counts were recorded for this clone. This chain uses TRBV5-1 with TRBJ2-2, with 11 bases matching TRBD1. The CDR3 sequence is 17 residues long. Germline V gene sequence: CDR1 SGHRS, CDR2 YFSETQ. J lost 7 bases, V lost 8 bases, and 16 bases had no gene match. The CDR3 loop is CASSKPGQGAINGELFF. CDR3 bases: TGCGCCAGTTCGAAGCCAGGACAGGGGGCGATTAACGGGGAGCTGTTTTTT. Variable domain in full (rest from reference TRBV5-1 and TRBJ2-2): KAGVTQTPRYLIKTRGQQVTLSCSPISGHRSVSWYQQTPGQGLQFLFEYFSETQRNKGNFPGRFSGRQFSNSRSEMNVSTLELGDSALYLCASSKPGQGAINGELFFGEGSRLTVL.

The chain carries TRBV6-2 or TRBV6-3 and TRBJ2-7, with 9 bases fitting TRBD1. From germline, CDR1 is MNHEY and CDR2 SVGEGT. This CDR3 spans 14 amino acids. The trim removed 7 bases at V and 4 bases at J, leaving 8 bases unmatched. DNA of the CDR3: TGTGCCAGCACCCCGGGACAGGGAAAATACGAGCAGTACTTC. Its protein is CASTPGQGKYEQYF.

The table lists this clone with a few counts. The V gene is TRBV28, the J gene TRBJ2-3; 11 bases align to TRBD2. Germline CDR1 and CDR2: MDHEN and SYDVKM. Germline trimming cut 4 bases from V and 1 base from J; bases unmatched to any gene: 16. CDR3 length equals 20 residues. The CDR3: CASSSIPGLAEVSGTDTQYF. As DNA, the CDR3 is TGTGCCAGCAGTTCCATTCCGGGACTAGCGGAAGTATCTGGCACAGATACGCAGTATTTT.

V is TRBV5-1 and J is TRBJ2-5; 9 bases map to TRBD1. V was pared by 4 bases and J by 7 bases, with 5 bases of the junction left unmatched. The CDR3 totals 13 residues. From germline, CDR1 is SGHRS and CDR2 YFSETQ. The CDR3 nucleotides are TGCGCCAGCAGCAGGGACAGGGACGGGACCCAGTACTTC. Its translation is CASSRDRDGTQYF.

The CDR3 spells CASRYTTANYGYTF. The CDR3 bases are TGTGCCAGCAGATATACGACAGCTAACTATGGCTACACCTTC. The V call is TRBV28, the J call TRBJ1-2; D possibly corresponds to TRBD1 (5 bases). The germline V gene has CDR1 MDHEN and CDR2 SYDVKM. Trimming took 6 bases from V and 0 from J, leaving 11 bases between them. The CDR3 has 14 residues.

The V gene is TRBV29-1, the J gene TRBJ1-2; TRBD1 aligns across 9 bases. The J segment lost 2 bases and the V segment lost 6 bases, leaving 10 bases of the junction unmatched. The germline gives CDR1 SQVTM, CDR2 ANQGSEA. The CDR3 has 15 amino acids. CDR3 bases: TGCAGCGTGGATGTACAGGGGGCTGAAAACTATGGCTACACCTTC. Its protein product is CSVDVQGAENYGYTF.

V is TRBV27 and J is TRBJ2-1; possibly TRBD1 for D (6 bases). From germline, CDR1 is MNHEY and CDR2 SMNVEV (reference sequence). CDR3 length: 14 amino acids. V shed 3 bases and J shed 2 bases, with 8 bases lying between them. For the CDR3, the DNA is TGTGCCAGCAGTTTCGGACAGCCCTACAATGAGCAGTTCTTC. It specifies CASSFGQPYNEQFF.

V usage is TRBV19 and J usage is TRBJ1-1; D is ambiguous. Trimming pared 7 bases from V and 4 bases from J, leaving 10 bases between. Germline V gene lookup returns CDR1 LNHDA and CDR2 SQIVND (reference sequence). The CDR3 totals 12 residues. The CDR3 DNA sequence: TGTGCCAGTACCGGACGGGGCACTGAAGCTTTCTTT. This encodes CASTGRGTEAFF. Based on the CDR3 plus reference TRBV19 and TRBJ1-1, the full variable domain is DGGITQSPKYLFRKEGQNVTLSCEQNLNHDAMYWYRQDPGQGLRLIYYSQIVNDFQKGDIAEGYSVSREKKESFPLTVTSAQKNPTAFYLCASTGRGTEAFFGQGTRLTVV.

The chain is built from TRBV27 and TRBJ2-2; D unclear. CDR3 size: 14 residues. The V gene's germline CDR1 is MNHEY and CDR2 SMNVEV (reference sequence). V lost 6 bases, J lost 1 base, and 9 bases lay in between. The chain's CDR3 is CASSPPGNTGELFF. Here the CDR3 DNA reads TGTGCCAGCAGCCCCCCGGGGAACACCGGGGAGCTGTTTTTT.

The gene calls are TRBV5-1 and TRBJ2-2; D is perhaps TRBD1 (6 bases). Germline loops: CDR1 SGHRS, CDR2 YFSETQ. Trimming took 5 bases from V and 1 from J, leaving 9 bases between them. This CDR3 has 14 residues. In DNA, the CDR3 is TGCGCCAGCAGAAGGACAGAGAACACCGGGGAGCTGTTTTTT. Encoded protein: CASRRTENTGELFF.

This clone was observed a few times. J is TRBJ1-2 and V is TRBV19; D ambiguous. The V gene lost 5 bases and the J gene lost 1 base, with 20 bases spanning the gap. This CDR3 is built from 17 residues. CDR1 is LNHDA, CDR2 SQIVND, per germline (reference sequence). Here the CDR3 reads CASSLAPTRSYNYGYTF. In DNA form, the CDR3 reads TGTGCCAGTAGTCTCGCCCCGACACGCTCTTATAACTATGGCTACACCTTC.

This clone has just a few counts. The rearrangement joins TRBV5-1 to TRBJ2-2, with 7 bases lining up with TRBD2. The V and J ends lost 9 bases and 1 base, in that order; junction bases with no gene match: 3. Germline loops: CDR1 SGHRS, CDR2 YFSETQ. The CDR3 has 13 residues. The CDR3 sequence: CATREGNTGELFF. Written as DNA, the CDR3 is TGCGCCACCAGGGAGGGGAACACCGGGGAGCTGTTTTTT.